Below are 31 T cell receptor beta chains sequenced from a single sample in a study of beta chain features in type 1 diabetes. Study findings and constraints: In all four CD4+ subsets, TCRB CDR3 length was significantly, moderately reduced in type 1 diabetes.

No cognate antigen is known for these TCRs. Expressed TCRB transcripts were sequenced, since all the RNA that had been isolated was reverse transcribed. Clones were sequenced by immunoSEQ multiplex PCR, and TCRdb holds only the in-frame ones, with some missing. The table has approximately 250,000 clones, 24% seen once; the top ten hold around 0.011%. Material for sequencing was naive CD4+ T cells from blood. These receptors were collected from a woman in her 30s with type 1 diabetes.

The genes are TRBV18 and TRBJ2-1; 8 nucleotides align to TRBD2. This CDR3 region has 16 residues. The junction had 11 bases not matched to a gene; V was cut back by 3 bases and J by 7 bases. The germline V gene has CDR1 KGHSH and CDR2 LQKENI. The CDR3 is CASSPPGLGEVNEQFF. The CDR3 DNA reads TGTGCCAGCTCACCTCCGGGACTAGGGGAAGTAAATGAGCAGTTCTTC.

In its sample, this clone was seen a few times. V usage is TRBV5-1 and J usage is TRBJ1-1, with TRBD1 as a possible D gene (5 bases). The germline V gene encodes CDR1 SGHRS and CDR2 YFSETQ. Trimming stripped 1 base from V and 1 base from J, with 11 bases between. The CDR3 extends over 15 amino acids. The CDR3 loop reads CASSLPRAPNTEAFF. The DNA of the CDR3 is TGCGCCAGCAGCTTGCCCAGGGCACCGAACACTGAAGCTTTCTTT.

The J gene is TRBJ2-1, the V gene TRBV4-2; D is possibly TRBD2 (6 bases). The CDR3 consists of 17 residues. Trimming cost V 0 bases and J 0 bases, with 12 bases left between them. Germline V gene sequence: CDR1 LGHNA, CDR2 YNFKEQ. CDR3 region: CASSQEKRAASYNEQFF. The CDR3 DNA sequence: TGTGCCAGCAGCCAAGAGAAGCGGGCGGCCTCCTACAATGAGCAGTTCTTC.

The CDR3 nucleotides read TGTGCCAGCAGCCTGGAACTGCTATCGGGGGGCTACACCTTC. This sequence encodes CASSLELLSGGYTF. The rearrangement uses TRBV5-4 and TRBJ1-2; D is uncertain. The CDR3 contains 14 residues. Germline V lookup: CDR1 SGHNT, CDR2 YYREEE (reference sequence). Trimming removed 4 bases at V and 8 bases at J, with 18 bases between.

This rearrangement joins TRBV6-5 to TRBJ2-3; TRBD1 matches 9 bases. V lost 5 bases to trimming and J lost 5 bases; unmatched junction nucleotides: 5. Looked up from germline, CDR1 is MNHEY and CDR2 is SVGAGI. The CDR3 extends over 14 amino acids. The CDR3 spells CASSPGQGRDTQYF. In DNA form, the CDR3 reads TGTGCCAGCAGTCCGGGACAGGGAAGAGATACGCAGTATTTT.

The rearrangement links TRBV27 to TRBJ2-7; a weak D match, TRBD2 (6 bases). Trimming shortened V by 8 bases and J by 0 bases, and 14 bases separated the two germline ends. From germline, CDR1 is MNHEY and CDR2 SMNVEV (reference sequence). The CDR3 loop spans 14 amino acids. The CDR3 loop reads CASWLRRDSYEQYF. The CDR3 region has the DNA TGTGCCAGCTGGCTGCGGCGGGACTCCTACGAGCAGTACTTC.

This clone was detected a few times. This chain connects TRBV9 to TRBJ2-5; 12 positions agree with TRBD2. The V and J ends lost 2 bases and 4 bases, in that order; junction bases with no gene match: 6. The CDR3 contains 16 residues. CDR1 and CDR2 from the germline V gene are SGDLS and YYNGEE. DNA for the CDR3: TGTGCCAGCAGCGTGGAGACTAGCGGGAGAATAGAGACCCAGTACTTC. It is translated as CASSVETSGRIETQYF.

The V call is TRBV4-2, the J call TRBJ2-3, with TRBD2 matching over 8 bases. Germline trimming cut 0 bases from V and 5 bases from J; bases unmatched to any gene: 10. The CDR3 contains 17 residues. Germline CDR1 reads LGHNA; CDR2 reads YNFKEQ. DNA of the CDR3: TGTGCCAGCAGCCAAGATCGGCAGCGGGAGTTTGGAGATACGCAGTATTTT. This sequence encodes CASSQDRQREFGDTQYF.

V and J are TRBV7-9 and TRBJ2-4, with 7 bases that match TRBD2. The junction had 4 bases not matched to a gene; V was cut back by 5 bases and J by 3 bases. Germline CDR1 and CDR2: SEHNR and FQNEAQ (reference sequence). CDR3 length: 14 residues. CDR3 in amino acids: CASSRTSDKNIQYF. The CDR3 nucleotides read TGTGCCAGCAGCCGGACTAGTGACAAAAACATTCAGTACTTC.

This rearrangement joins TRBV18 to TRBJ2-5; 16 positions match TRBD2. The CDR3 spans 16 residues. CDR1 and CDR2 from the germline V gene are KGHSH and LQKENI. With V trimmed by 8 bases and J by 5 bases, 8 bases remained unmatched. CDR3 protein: CASHGTSGRAGETQYF. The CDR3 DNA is TGTGCCAGCCACGGGACTAGCGGGAGGGCCGGCGAGACCCAGTACTTC.

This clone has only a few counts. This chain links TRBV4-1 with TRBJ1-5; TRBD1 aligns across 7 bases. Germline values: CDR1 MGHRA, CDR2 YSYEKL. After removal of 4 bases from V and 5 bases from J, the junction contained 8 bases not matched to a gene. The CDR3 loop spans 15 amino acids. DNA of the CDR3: TGCGCCAGCAGCCGTGGGACAGCTCGTGATCAGCCCCAGCATTTT. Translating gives CASSRGTARDQPQHF.

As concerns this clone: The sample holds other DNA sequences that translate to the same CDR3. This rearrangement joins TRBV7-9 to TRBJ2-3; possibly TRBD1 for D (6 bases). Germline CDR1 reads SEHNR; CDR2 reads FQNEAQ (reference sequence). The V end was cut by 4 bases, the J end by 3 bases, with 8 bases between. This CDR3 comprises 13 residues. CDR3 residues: CASSSRGTDTQYF. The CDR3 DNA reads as TGTGCCAGCAGCTCCAGGGGTACAGATACGCAGTATTTT.

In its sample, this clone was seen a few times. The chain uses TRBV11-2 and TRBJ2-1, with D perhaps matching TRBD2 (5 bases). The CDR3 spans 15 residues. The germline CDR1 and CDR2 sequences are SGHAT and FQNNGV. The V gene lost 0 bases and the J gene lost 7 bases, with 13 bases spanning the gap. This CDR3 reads CASSLELVHGNEQFF. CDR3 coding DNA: TGTGCCAGCAGCTTAGAACTAGTTCATGGGAATGAGCAGTTCTTC.

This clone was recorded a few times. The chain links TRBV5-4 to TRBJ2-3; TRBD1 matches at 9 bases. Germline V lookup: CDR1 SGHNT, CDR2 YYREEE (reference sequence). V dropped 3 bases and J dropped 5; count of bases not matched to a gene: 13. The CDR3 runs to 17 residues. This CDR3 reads CASSSKRTGGSGDTQYF. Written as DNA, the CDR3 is TGTGCCAGCAGCTCGAAACGTACAGGGGGCAGCGGAGATACGCAGTATTTT.

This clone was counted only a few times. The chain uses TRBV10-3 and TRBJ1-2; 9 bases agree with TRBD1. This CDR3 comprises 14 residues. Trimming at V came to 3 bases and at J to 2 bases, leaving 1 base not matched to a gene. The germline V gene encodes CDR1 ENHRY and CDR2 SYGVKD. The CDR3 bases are TGTGCCATCAGTGATACAGGGGGCAACTATGGCTACACCTTC. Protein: CAISDTGGNYGYTF.

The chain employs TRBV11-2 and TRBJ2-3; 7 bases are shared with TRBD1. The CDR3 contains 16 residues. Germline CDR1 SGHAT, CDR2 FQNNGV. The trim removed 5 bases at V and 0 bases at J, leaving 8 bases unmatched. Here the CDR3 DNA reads TGTGCCAGCAGCGGGACAGTACTGATTAGCACAGATACGCAGTATTTT. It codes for CASSGTVLISTDTQYF. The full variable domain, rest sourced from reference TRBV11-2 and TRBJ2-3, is EAGVAQSPRYKIIEKRQSVAFWCNPISGHATLYWYQQILGQGPKLLIQFQNNGVVDDSQLPKDRFSAERLKGVDSTLKIQPAKLEDSAVYLCASSGTVLISTDTQYFGPGTRLTVL.

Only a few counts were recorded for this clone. The CDR3 here is CASSPWGENIQYF. The DNA for the CDR3 is TGTGCCAGCAGCCCCTGGGGGGAAAACATTCAGTACTTC. The V and J genes are TRBV5-6 and TRBJ2-4, with D possibly being TRBD2 (6 bases). Trimming cost V 4 bases and J 5 bases, with 10 bases left between them. The CDR3 is 13 amino acids. CDR1 SGHDT and CDR2 YYEEEE come from the germline V gene.

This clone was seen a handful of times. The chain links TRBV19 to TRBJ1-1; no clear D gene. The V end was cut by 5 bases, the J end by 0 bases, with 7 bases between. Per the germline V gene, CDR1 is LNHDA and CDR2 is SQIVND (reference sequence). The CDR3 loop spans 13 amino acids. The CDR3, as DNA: TGTGCCAGTAGTGTAACACTGAACACTGAAGCTTTCTTT. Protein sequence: CASSVTLNTEAFF.

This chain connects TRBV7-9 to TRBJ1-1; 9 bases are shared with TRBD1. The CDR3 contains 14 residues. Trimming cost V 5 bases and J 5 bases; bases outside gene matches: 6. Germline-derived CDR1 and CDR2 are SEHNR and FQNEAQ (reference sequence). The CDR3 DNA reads TGTGCCAGCAGCCGTCCCGGGACAGGGACTGAAGCTTTCTTT. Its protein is CASSRPGTGTEAFF.

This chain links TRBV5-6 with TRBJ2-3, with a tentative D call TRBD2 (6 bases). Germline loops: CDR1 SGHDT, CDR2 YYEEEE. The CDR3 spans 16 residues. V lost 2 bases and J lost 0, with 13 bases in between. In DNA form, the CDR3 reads TGTGCCAGCAGCTTATGGAGGGCTCCTAGCACAGATACGCAGTATTTT. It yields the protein CASSLWRAPSTDTQYF.

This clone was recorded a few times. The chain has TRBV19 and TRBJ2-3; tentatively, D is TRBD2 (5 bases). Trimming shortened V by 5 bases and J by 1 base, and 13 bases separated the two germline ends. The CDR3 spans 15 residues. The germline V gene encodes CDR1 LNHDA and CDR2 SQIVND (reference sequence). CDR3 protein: CASSAPERGTDTQYF. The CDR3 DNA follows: TGTGCCAGTAGTGCCCCGGAGAGGGGCACAGATACGCAGTATTTT.

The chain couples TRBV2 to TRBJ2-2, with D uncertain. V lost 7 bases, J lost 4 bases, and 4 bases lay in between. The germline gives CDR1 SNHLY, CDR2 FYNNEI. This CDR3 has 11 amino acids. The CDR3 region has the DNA TGTGCCAGCACCATCACCGGGGAGCTGTTTTTT. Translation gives CASTITGELFF. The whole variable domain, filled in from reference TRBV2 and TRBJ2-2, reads EPEVTQTPSHQVTQMGQEVILRCVPISNHLYFYWYRQILGQKVEFLVSFYNNEISEKSEIFDDQFSVERPDGSNFTLKIRSTKLEDSAMYFCASTITGELFFGEGSRLTVL.

The CDR3 region is CATSRDQTPGGNTIYF. The DNA for the CDR3 is TGTGCCACCAGCAGAGATCAGACTCCCGGTGGAAACACCATATATTTT. The V call is TRBV15, the J call TRBJ1-3, with unresolved D. Germline V lookup: CDR1 LNHNV, CDR2 YYDKDF (reference sequence). This CDR3 contains 16 residues. Trimming took 0 bases from V and 3 from J, leaving 12 bases between them.

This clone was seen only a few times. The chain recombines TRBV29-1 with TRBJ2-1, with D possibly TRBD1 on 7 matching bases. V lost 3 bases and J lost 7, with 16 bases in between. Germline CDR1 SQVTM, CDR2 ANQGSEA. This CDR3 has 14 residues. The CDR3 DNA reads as TGCAGCGTTGATAGGGGGCTAGGGGGGAATGAGCAGTTCTTC. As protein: CSVDRGLGGNEQFF.

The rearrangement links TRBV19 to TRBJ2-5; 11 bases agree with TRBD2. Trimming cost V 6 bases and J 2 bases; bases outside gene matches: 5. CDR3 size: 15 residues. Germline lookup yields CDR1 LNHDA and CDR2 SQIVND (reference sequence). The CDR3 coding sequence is TGTGCCAGTAGCGATAGCGGGAGGGCGCAAGAGACCCAGTACTTC. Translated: CASSDSGRAQETQYF. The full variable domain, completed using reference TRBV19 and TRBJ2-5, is DGGITQSPKYLFRKEGQNVTLSCEQNLNHDAMYWYRQDPGQGLRLIYYSQIVNDFQKGDIAEGYSVSREKKESFPLTVTSAQKNPTAFYLCASSDSGRAQETQYFGPGTRLLVL.

The CDR3 sequence: CASSPILPGDGETQYF. The CDR3 bases are TGTGCCAGCTCACCGATCCTTCCGGGAGACGGAGAGACCCAGTACTTC. This chain uses TRBV18 with TRBJ2-5; weak D call: TRBD2 (6 bases). The CDR3 is 16 residues long. Germline values: CDR1 KGHSH, CDR2 LQKENI. Between the trimmed V and J ends, which lost 3 bases and 4 bases, there was a span of 18 bases.

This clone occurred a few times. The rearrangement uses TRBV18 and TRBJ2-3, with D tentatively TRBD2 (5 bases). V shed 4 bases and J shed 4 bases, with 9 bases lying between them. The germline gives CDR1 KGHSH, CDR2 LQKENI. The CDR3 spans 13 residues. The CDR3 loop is CASSLAIPDTQYF. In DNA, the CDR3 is TGTGCCAGCTCACTAGCGATCCCAGATACGCAGTATTTT.

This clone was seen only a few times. CDR3 region: CASVTGGKSGYTF. Here the CDR3 DNA reads TGTGCCTCGGTGACAGGGGGGAAATCTGGCTACACCTTC. This sequence joins TRBV30 and TRBJ1-2, with 9 nucleotides matching TRBD1. The V gene end was trimmed by 7 bases and the J gene end by 7 bases; junction bases not matched to a gene: 10. The CDR3 totals 13 residues. CDR1 is GTSNPN and CDR2 is SVGIG in the germline V gene (reference sequence).

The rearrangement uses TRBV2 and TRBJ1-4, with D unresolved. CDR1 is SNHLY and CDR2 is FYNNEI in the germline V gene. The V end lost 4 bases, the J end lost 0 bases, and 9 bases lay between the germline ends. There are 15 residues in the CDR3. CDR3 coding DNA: TGTGCCAGCAGTGGTAGCCGATCAACTAATGAAAAACTGTTTTTT. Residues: CASSGSRSTNEKLFF. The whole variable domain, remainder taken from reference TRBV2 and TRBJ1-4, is EPEVTQTPSHQVTQMGQEVILRCVPISNHLYFYWYRQILGQKVEFLVSFYNNEISEKSEIFDDQFSVERPDGSNFTLKIRSTKLEDSAMYFCASSGSRSTNEKLFFGSGTQLSVL.

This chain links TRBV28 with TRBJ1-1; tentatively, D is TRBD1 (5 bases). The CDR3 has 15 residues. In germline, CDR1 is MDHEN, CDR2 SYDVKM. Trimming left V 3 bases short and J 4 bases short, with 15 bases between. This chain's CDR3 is CASSFVVGGGTEAFF. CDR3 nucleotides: TGTGCCAGCAGTTTTGTGGTCGGGGGAGGCACTGAAGCTTTCTTT. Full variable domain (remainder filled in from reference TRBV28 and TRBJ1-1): DVKVTQSSRYLVKRTGEKVFLECVQDMDHENMFWYRQDPGLGLRLIYFSYDVKMKEKGDIPEGYSVSREKKERFSLILESASTNQTSMYLCASSFVVGGGTEAFFGQGTRLTVV.

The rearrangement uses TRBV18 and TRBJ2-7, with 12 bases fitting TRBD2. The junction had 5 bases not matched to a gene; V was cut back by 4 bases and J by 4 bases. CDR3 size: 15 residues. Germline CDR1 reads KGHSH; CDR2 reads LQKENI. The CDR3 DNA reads TGTGCCAGCTCACACCCCGGACTAGCGGGGTACGAGCAGTACTTC. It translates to CASSHPGLAGYEQYF.